This T cell receptor (beta chain) was profiled in a study of OX40 agonist ivuxolimab in advanced cancers. Study at large: The diagnoses of dose-escalation patients were hepatocellular carcinoma, melanoma, renal cell or head and neck cancer. General observations from the study: Antigen specificity was not determined for the expanded peripheral T cells.

Points on this clone: Its matching antigen is unknown.

Here immunoSEQ multiplex PCR was the method, and the copy in TCRdb shows in-frame clones only, minus some. The table records about 50,000 clones, about nine tenths of them present only once. CDR1 and CDR2 from the germline V gene are SGHDT and YYEEEE. The CDR3 runs 16 residues. Trimming shortened V by 1 base and J by 0 bases, and 10 bases separated the two germline ends. V usage is TRBV5-6 and J usage is TRBJ1-4; D might be TRBD1 (6 bases). The sequences come from CD4+ or CD8+ T cells sorted from blood, collected in a trial of the OX40 agonist ivuxolimab. The receptor was isolated from an adult with an advanced solid tumor such as melanoma, head and neck, liver or kidney cancer. CDR3 sequence (DNA): TGTGCCAGCAGCTTGTCGGGGGGCGCAACTAATGAAAAACTGTTTTTT. Translation: CASSLSGGATNEKLFF.